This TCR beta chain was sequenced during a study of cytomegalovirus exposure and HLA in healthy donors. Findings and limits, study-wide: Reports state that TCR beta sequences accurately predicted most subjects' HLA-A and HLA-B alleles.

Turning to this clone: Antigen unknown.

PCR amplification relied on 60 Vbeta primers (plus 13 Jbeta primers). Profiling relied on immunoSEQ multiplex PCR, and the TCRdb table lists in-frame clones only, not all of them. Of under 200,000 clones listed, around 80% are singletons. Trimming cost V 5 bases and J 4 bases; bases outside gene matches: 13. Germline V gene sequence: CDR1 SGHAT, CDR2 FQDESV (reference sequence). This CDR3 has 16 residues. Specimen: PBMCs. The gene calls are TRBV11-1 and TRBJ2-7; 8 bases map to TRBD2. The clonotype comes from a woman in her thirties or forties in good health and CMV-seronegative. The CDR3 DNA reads TGTGCCAGCAGCAGTCCTCGGGGGGGGCCTGGGTACGAGCAGTACTTC. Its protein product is CASSSPRGGPGYEQYF.